The present entry profiles one T cell receptor beta chain with its context. It has no known antigen specificity. Per-nucleotide qualities are absent, and no much larger clonotype sits a single base away. The CDR3 spans 14 residues, from the cysteine through the phenylalanine. The read is trimmed to its CDR3 DNA, 42 bases read in frame from base 1. The CDR1 and CDR2 encoded by the germline V gene are MRHNA and SNTAGT. For this chain, trimming is 4 bases at the V end and 6 bases at the J end, and the number of junction bases without a gene match is 4. These data come from a study of cytomegalovirus exposure and HLA in healthy donors (dated by TCRdb to the late 2010s). Background on the whole study: An earlier analysis of roughly 570 of the donors reported roughly 300 Gb of sequence data and 90 million to 120 million unique TCR beta sequences obtained from 180 million or so T cells. The T cell repertoires of 666 subjects were profiled by immunosequencing and related to cytomegalovirus serostatus. Genome-wide SNP genotypes for about 65% of the roughly 670 donors were used in a later genetic analysis, which treated that subset as a discovery cohort. On average, about 200,000 unique TCR beta nucleotide sequences were sequenced per donor among a few hundred genotyped donors of the cohort, with roughly 20% of those sequences being non-productive. Roughly five DR-DQ haplotypes were handled as single units for association and clustering because linkage in the cohort was strong. The aim of the study was to test whether cataloging public T cell receptors could identify signatures of past pathogen exposure. All discovery cohort repertoires had been generated using a single sequencing platform. Besides the first cohort of 500 to 700 subjects, a separate validation cohort made up of about 120 different subjects was used. An earlier analysis of around 640 of the donors used high-throughput TCR beta sequencing to judge whether each TCR beta V gene segment behaved as functional or pseudogenic. Typing coverage varied by locus: 629-630 donors for A, B, C, DRB1 and DQB1; approximately 560 for DQA1; some 610 for DPA1; around 450 for DPB1. Donor age, sex, ethnicity and CMV serostatus were compiled alongside the repertoire data. High-throughput TCR immunosequencing, statistical association of individual TCRs with disease status, and machine learning were combined to predict cytomegalovirus infection status. About 300 gigabases of sequencing data and around 80 million unique TCR sequences made up an early release that covered several hundred HLA-typed donors. Class I and class II HLA loci were covered by the typing at four-digit resolution. A later analysis re-examined previously published TCR beta repertoires from more than 600 donors and added high-resolution HLA genotyping to investigate patterns of TCR occurrence. Among the roughly 390 genotyped donors, around 81% belonged to the genetic ancestry cluster associated with self-reported Caucasian donors. Rather than drawing on any new phenotypic data, the later analysis identified candidate immune exposures from TCR beta sequences and the way those sequences occurred across donors.

The cohort comprised fewer than 700 healthy bone marrow donors. At the time of sampling, all cohort members were nominally healthy, though unrecorded immune exposures were likely present. The donor was CMV seropositive and was included in the group of around 300 seropositive cohort members. Each donor provided a peripheral blood sample, and peripheral blood mononuclear cells were used for TCR beta sequencing. Genomic DNA extraction from the blood cell samples was performed with the Qiagen DNeasy Blood Extraction Kit. Libraries were made using the immunoSEQ multiplex PCR assay. For the multiplex PCR, a mixture combining 60 forward primers for TCR Vbeta segments and 13 reverse primers for TCR Jbeta segments was used. The CDR3 region of rearranged TCR beta genes was amplified from genomic DNA by a multiplex PCR assay. The amplified TCR beta libraries were sequenced on the Illumina HiSeq System as 87-base-pair reads. As for the original processing: Across the roughly 600 repertoires, a later analysis counted 60 million to 90 million unique TCR beta chains, 8.5 million to 12 million of which were shared by at least two donors. Raw reads were error-corrected and collapsed into unique sequences by a nearest-neighbor algorithm in which closely related sequences were merged to remove PCR and sequencing errors. To assign V, D and J gene segments, CDR3 sequences were aligned to IMGT reference sequences. For a sequence to be retained, a match of at least six nucleotides to both a V gene segment and a J gene segment was required. A rearrangement was called productive if the CDR3 had no stop codons and remained in frame with V and J, and every other rearrangement was called non-productive. CDR3 was defined according to IMGT convention as the region running from the second conserved V-encoded cysteine to the conserved J-encoded phenylalanine. The earlier analysis of 587 of the donors excluded sequences that lacked an unambiguous match to a single V gene segment. In an earlier analysis of approximately 590 of the donors, V segments were called functional above 56.7% productive rearrangements and were called segregating when the between-donor standard deviation exceeded 5%. A statistical classification framework was developed to diagnose cytomegalovirus status using the catalog of TCR beta chain sequences. A later analysis assigned V and J genes by comparing TCR nucleotide sequences with IMGT/GENE-DB human TR gene sequences. Using the TCRdist pipeline, a later analysis assigned CDR3 sequences along with most-parsimonious VDJ recombination scenarios. In a later analysis, each TCR beta chain was defined by its CDR3 amino acid sequence together with its V-gene family, and reads lacking a unique V-gene family were excluded. To address suspected cross-contamination and a sequencing artifact, a later analysis removed around 590 highly shared, low-generation-probability nucleotide sequences. In a later analysis, a clonal expansion index for each public chain was calculated from normalized within-repertoire ranks of inferred template counts. Generation probabilities in a later analysis came from a VDJ recombination model fitted to out-of-frame rearrangements, and those results were checked against IGoR. In a later analysis, hypergeometric tests were used to score TCR-TCR, TCR-HLA and TCR-CMV co-occurrence, with a repertoire-size bias correction applied to TCR pairs. In a later analysis, false discovery rates were estimated by permuting HLA or CMV assignments 20 times. In a later analysis, co-occurring TCRs were grouped with DBSCAN, and TCRdist sequence similarity was added when clustering was performed within HLA-allele-positive subsets. Repertoires with fewer than 30,000 or more than 120,000 public chains, plus five repertoires with anomalous nucleotide sharing, were excluded from co-occurrence clustering. The table comes from immuneACCESS by way of TCRdb, which keeps in-frame sequences with V and J called. Part of the clones is missing from these tables; in studies checked, under half for an unresolved V gene and the rest for unknown reasons. The V and J calls and clone size are taken from that table; D and trimming were inferred from the DNA. The sample table shows under 150,000 clones, and around 71% are seen once. The ten largest clones represent about 2.6% of the sample.

General conclusions and limits of the study: At a false discovery rate of 0.05, a later analysis linked about 16,000 TCR beta sequences to specific HLA alleles. In a later genetic analysis, fewer N-insertions in productive TCRs were reported among donors in an Asian-associated ancestry cluster than the roughly 700-donor mean. HLA typing was unavailable for some donors at each locus, so association tests used only the typed subset. In an earlier analysis of roughly 500 of the donors, most TCR beta V segments appeared in productive rearrangements about 90% or about 30% of the time, broadly matching IMGT annotations. Immune exposure information for the cohort was limited to CMV serostatus. The classifier was reported to diagnose cytomegalovirus status with high specificity and sensitivity in both the original cohort and the validation cohort. Most TCR sequences were seen in very few donors, while some public TCRs were found in many individuals. Presence/absence analyses assumed roughly uniform sequencing depth across donors, an assumption that may not hold. A cluster of highly shared sequence variants was judged likely to represent a technical artifact of the sequencing pipeline. In vitro tests confirmed that a few of the cytomegalovirus-associated TCR beta chains recognize cytomegalovirus antigens. It was suggested by the authors that the approach could potentially be generalized to other disease states and immunological phenotypes. In a later analysis, most CMV-associated TCR beta chains were found to appear HLA-restricted, with HLA associations seemingly driven largely by CMV exposure. Linkage disequilibrium might explain the correlated functional status among segregating V segments, but an unknown experimental factor could not be excluded. A further reported finding was that TCR beta sequences accurately predicted the HLA-A and HLA-B alleles for most subjects in the first cohort. In a later analysis, several top co-occurrence clusters were reported to appear linked to parvovirus B19, influenza, CMV and Epstein-Barr virus. The earlier analysis of 587 of the donors excluded some 16 rarely observed V segments, including chromosome 9 orphons, because counts were too low. Because the 87-base-pair reads could not distinguish some IMGT-functional V segments, including TRBV6-2 and TRBV6-3, those segments were excluded. According to a later analysis, TCR association rates differed among HLA loci, with DRB1 alleles showing the most associated TCRs and HLA-C alleles showing the fewest. When HLA alleles, especially DR and DQ, strongly co-occurred, attributing TCR associations to individual alleles was difficult. In a later genetic analysis, a missense DCLRE1C variant was associated with V-gene and J-gene trimming of TCR beta chains, and the association was replicated in an independent cohort. The study gave a list of some 150 TCR beta chains associated with cytomegalovirus. In a later analysis, HLA-associated TCR beta chains were found to be more clonally expanded and to have lower generation probabilities than equally common non-associated chains. In this cohort, only TCR beta chains were sequenced, and detectable features were limited by the absence of alpha or paired-chain data.

The rearrangement combines TRBV6-4 with TRBJ2-2, and 8 junctional nucleotides match TRBD2. The sequence derives from a woman aged 55-69 years in good health and CMV-seropositive. What was sequenced was PBMCs. The CDR3 region reads CASSVGLGPGELFF. The DNA sequence is given as TGTGCCAGCAGTGTGGGACTAGGTCCCGGGGAGCTGTTTTTT.